The 9 T cell receptor beta chains below all came from one sample that was sequenced in a study of CD8+ T cells in alopecia areata. Stated treatment: oral pan-JAK inhibitor, 5-10 mg twice daily. cDNA reverse transcribed from extracted RNA served as the sequencing template. Method: immunoSEQ multiplex PCR; TCRdb's copy keeps in-frame clones and lacks some. The profile shows hundreds of thousands of clones, roughly 60% of them singletons. Sequences were derived from CD4+ T cells sorted from blood, sampled at week 24, from a patient treated with tofacitinib. The receptors here all came from a human donor with alopecia areata.

The chain combines TRBV28 with TRBJ2-2, with a weak D call TRBD1 (6 bases). The CDR3 is made up of 15 amino acids. Germline assignment: CDR1 MDHEN and CDR2 SYDVKM. V gave up 5 bases and J gave up 2 bases, with 12 bases separating them. Here the CDR3 DNA reads TGTGCCAGCAGTGCACCGGGACATAACACCGGGGAGCTGTTTTTT. It yields the protein CASSAPGHNTGELFF. The full variable domain, its missing parts supplied by reference TRBV28 and TRBJ2-2, is DVKVTQSSRYLVKRTGEKVFLECVQDMDHENMFWYRQDPGLGLRLIYFSYDVKMKEKGDIPEGYSVSREKKERFSLILESASTNQTSMYLCASSAPGHNTGELFFGEGSRLTVL.

This sequence joins TRBV5-1 and TRBJ1-2; D remains ambiguous. This CDR3 is built from 13 residues. The germline CDR1 and CDR2 sequences are SGHRS and YFSETQ. V was trimmed by 0 bases and J by 6 bases, leaving 9 bases between them. CDR3 loop: CASSLAGENGYTF. The CDR3 bases are TGCGCCAGCAGCTTGGCCGGCGAGAATGGCTACACCTTC.

This clone was counted only a few times. CDR3 region: CASSLYGDTQYF. The CDR3 bases are TGTGCCAGCAGCCTCTACGGAGATACGCAGTATTTT. The chain has TRBV7-2 and TRBJ2-3; no reliable D call. The V and J ends lost 5 bases and 5 bases respectively, with 8 bases between them. The CDR3 is made up of 12 amino acids. Looked up from germline, CDR1 is SGHTA and CDR2 is FQGNSA.

This chain links TRBV29-1 with TRBJ2-1; D is unresolved. Germline values: CDR1 SQVTM, CDR2 ANQGSEA. This CDR3 has 13 amino acids. Trimming pared 6 bases from V and 4 bases from J, leaving 13 bases between. The CDR3 region has the DNA TGCAGCGTCGCTGGACGGTATTACAATGAGCAGTTCTTC. This translates into CSVAGRYYNEQFF.

The chain is built from TRBV6-5 and TRBJ1-1; maybe TRBD1 (6 bases). The CDR3 spans 14 residues. V was shortened by 2 bases and J by 1 base, with 8 bases between the two germline ends. Germline CDR1 reads MNHEY; CDR2 reads SVGAGI. This chain's CDR3 is CASSYQQGNTEAFF. The CDR3 coding sequence is TGTGCCAGCAGTTACCAACAGGGGAACACTGAAGCTTTCTTT.

In this sample, this clone turned up a few times. This chain joins TRBV7-8 and TRBJ2-6; no clear D gene. The CDR3 covers 18 residues. The V and J ends lost 5 bases and 1 base respectively, with 18 bases between them. Looked up from germline, CDR1 is SGHVS and CDR2 is FQNEAQ. The CDR3, as DNA: TGTGCCAGCAGCAAAAGTGGCTTGGATTTTTCTGGGGCCAACGTCCTGACTTTC. As protein: CASSKSGLDFSGANVLTF.

The chain is built from TRBV11-2 and TRBJ2-6; TRBD2 might be the D (5 bases). The CDR3 has 16 residues. Germline V gives CDR1 SGHAT, CDR2 FQNNGV. V was clipped by 8 bases and J by 2 bases, with 16 bases between them. Here the CDR3 DNA reads TGTGCCAGCTCCCGTAGGGAGAACCCTGGGGCCAACGTCCTGACTTTC. This sequence encodes CASSRRENPGANVLTF.

The chain links TRBV5-1 to TRBJ2-7; 10 bases match TRBD1. This CDR3 comprises 18 residues. Germline loops: CDR1 SGHRS, CDR2 YFSETQ. The V segment lost 3 bases and the J segment 2 bases; nucleotides outside the gene matches: 14. The CDR3 sequence: CASSSAGTGARWAYEQYF. CDR3 DNA: TGCGCCAGCAGCTCCGCCGGGACAGGGGCCCGCTGGGCCTACGAGCAGTACTTC.

V is TRBV2 and J is TRBJ1-6; no clear D gene. The CDR3 is 15 residues long. V was pared by 6 bases and J by 0 bases, with 9 bases between. Germline V gene data show CDR1 as SNHLY and CDR2 as FYNNEI. The CDR3 loop is CASSVGSSYNSPLHF. The CDR3 DNA is TGTGCCAGCAGCGTAGGCAGCTCCTATAATTCACCCCTCCACTTT.